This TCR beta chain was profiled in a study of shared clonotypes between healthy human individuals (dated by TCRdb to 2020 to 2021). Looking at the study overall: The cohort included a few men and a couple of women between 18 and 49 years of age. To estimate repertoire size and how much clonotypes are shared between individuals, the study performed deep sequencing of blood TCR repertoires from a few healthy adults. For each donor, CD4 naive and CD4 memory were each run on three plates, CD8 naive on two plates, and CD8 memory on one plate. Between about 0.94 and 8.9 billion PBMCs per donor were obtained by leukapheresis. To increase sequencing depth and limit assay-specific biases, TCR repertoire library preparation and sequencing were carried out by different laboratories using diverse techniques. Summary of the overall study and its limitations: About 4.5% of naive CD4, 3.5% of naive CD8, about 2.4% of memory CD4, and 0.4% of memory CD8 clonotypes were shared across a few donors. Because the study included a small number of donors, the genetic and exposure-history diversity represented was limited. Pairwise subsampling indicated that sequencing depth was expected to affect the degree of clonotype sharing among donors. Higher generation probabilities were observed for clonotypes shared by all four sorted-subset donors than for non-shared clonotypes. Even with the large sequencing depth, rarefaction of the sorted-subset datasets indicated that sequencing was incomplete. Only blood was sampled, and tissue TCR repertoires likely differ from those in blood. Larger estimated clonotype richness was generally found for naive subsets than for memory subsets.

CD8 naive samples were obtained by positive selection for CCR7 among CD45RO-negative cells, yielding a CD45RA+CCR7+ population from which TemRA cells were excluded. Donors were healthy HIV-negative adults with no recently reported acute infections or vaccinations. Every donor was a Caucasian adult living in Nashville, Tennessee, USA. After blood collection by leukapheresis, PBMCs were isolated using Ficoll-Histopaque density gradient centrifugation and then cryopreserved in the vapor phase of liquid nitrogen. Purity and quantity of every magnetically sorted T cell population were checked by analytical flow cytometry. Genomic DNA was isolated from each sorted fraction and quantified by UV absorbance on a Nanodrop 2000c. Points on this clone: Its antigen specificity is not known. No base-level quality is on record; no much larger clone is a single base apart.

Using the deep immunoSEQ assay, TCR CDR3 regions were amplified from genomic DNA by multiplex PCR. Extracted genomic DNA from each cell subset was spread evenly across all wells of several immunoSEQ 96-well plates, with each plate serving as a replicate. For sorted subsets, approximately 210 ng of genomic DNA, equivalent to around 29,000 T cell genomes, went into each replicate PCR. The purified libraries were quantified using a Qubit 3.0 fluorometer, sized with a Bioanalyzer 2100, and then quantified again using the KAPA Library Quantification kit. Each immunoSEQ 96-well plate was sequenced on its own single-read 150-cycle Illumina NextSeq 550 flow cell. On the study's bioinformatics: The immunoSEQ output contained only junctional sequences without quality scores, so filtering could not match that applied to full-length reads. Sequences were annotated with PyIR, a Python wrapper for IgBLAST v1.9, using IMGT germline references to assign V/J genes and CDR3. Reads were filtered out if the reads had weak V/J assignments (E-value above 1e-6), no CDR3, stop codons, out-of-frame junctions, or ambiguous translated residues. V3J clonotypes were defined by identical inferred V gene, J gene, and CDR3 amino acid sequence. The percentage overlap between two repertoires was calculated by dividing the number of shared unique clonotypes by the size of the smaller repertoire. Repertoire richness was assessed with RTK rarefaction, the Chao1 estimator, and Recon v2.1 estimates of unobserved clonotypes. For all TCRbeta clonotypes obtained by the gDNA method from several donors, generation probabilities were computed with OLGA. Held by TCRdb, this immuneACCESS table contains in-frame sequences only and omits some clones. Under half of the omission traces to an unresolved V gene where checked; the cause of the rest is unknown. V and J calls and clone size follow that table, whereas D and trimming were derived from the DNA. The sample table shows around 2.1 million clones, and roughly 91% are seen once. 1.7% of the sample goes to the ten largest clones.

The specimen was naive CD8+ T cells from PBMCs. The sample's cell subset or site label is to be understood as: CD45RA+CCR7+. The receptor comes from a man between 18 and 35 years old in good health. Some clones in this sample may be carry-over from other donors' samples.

Read as DNA, the sequence is TGTGCCTGGAGTGGGCGACAGGCGTCCCCTTACGAGCAGTACTTC. Its protein product is CAWSGRQASPYEQYF. This chain joins TRBV30 to TRBJ2-7; TRBD1 is a possible D gene, resting on 6 matching bases. From cysteine to phenylalanine, the CDR3 is 15 amino acids long. This entry keeps only the CDR3 DNA: 45 bases, framed from base 1. V and J are truncated by 1 base and 4 bases respectively, leaving an intervening sequence of 17 bases. The germline V gene (reference sequence) sets CDR1 to GTSNPN and CDR2 to SVGIG.